This T cell receptor (beta chain) was recovered during a study of Ad26.COV2.S vaccination and SARS-CoV-2 variants. Clones were sequenced by immunoSEQ multiplex PCR, and TCRdb holds only the in-frame ones, with some missing. The sample lists fewer than 100,000 clones; approximately 86% were seen once. The V end lost 2 bases, the J end lost 7 bases, and 8 bases lay between the germline ends. Per the germline V gene, CDR1 is MNHNS and CDR2 is SASEGT. CDR3 length: 12 amino acids. This material consisted of peripheral blood, taken after recovery from COVID-19. The source of this sequence is a human donor who had recovered from COVID-19. V usage is TRBV6-1 and J usage is TRBJ1-1, with D unclear. CDR3 DNA: TGTGCCAGCAGTGAACTCCTCGGTGAAGCTTTCTTT. It yields the protein CASSELLGEAFF.